A single sample gave rise to the 30 T cell receptor beta chains below, sequenced in a study of Graves' ophthalmopathy and Graves' hyperthyroidism. Researchers took RNA transcripts and amplified TCR beta CDR3 regions from them. RT-PCR in the first round used HTBI primers; a second-round multiplex PCR followed. MiXCR was run by TCRdb on the multiplex PCR reads, yielding one entry per CDR3 protein. The sample carries over 200,000 distinct CDR3 sequences, approximately 28% recorded once. Sequencing was performed on peripheral blood. All receptors come from a man aged 50 or older with Graves' ophthalmopathy.

This clonotype showed up many times. V usage is TRBV27 and J usage is TRBJ2-7; 9 bases agree with TRBD2. Trimming took 3 bases from V and 5 from J; bases not matched to a gene: 2. The CDR3 is 13 amino acids. Germline CDR1 MNHEY, CDR2 SMNVEV (reference sequence). The CDR3 reads CASSFGGRDEQYF. DNA of the CDR3: TGTGCCAGCAGTTTCGGCGGGAGGGACGAGCAGTACTTC.

This clonotype was seen repeatedly, ten times or more. The J gene is TRBJ2-2, the V gene TRBV7-8; D gene uncertain. The CDR3 consists of 14 residues. From germline, CDR1 is SGHVS and CDR2 FQNEAQ. V was pared by 1 base and J by 2 bases, with 5 bases between. The CDR3 protein is CASSLESNTGELFF. Here the CDR3 DNA reads TGTGCCAGCAGCTTAGAGTCTAACACCGGGGAGCTGTTTTTT.

In this sample, this clonotype turned up many times. The chain carries TRBV28 and TRBJ1-2; D may be TRBD1 (6 bases). V gave up 2 bases and J gave up 3 bases, with 7 bases separating them. Per germline, CDR1 MDHEN and CDR2 SYDVKM. This CDR3 has 13 amino acids. The CDR3 region is CASSLRQDYGYTF. The CDR3 DNA follows: TGTGCCAGCAGTTTAAGACAGGACTATGGCTACACCTTC.

This clonotype was seen a single time. V is TRBV27 and J is TRBJ1-6, with 9 positions matching TRBD1. The CDR3 extends over 15 amino acids. J gave up 9 bases and V 6 bases, and 9 bases lay outside the gene matches. Per the germline V gene, CDR1 is MNHEY and CDR2 is SMNVEV (reference sequence). The CDR3 is CASRLRTGVGSPLHF. The CDR3, as DNA: TGTGCCAGCAGGCTCAGGACAGGGGTTGGTTCACCCCTCCACTTT.

This clonotype occurred many times. This chain uses TRBV11-2 with TRBJ2-6; no firm D call. The CDR3 loop spans 15 amino acids. Trimming removed 3 bases at V and 1 base at J, with 7 bases between. The germline V gene has CDR1 SGHAT and CDR2 FQNNGV. The CDR3 sequence: CASSLMLSGANVLTF. DNA for the CDR3: TGTGCCAGCAGCTTGATGTTGTCTGGGGCCAACGTCCTGACTTTC.

The table lists this clonotype with many counts. This chain joins TRBV15 and TRBJ2-2; D is possibly TRBD1 (7 bases). The CDR3 loop spans 15 amino acids. Germline assignment: CDR1 LNHNV and CDR2 YYDKDF (reference sequence). The V end lost 1 base, the J end lost 6 bases, and 12 bases lay between the germline ends. CDR3 sequence (DNA): TGTGCCACCAGCAGAGTAGTCAGGGGGGCCGGGGAGCTGTTTTTT. Amino acids: CATSRVVRGAGELFF.

The chain has TRBV11-1 and TRBJ1-1, with TRBD1 identical over 7 bases. Losses at the gene ends were 4 bases for V and 11 bases for J; bases not matched to a gene: 22. The germline V gene has CDR1 SGHAT and CDR2 FQDESV (reference sequence). CDR3 size: 17 residues. The DNA for the CDR3 is TGTGCCAGCAGCTCGTGGGCCACGACCGGGACAGTTCGGTTGGCTTTCTTT. Its protein product is CASSSWATTGTVRLAFF.

The table lists this clonotype with many counts. The rearrangement links TRBV7-9 to TRBJ2-7, with D perhaps TRBD2 (5 bases). The CDR3 has 14 residues. The germline V gene encodes CDR1 SEHNR and CDR2 FQNEAQ (reference sequence). Trimming removed 4 bases from V and 9 bases from J, with 19 bases in between. CDR3 sequence (DNA): TGTGCCAGCAGCTCCCAAAGCCGGGGTTTGGCGCAGTACTTC. This codes for CASSSQSRGLAQYF.

This clonotype has at least ten counts. The chain uses TRBV27 and TRBJ2-5; the D call may be TRBD1 or TRBD2 (7 bases each). Germline-derived CDR1 and CDR2 are MNHEY and SMNVEV (reference sequence). Trimming took 11 bases from V and 7 from J, leaving 14 bases between them. The CDR3 extends over 11 amino acids. CDR3 sequence (DNA): TGTGCCGCCCCCAGGGGGGGGACCCAGTACTTC. Its translation: CAAPRGGTQYF.

The chain employs TRBV20-1 and TRBJ2-7; 7 bases are a match to TRBD2. Losses at the gene ends were 7 bases for V and 3 bases for J; bases not matched to a gene: 6. The germline V gene encodes CDR1 DFQATT and CDR2 SNEGSKA (reference sequence). The CDR3 has 12 residues. The CDR3 spells CSGGSGNYEQYF. As DNA, the CDR3 is TGCAGTGGGGGCAGCGGGAACTACGAGCAGTACTTC.

This rearrangement joins TRBV27 to TRBJ1-2; TRBD1 aligns across 8 bases. Germline V lookup: CDR1 MNHEY, CDR2 SMNVEV (reference sequence). The trim removed 6 bases at V and 5 bases at J, leaving 11 bases unmatched. The length of the CDR3 is 15 residues. CDR3 DNA: TGTGCCAGCAGCGGGGGTCGCAGGGGGCGGTATGGCTACACCTTC. It encodes CASSGGRRGRYGYTF.

This clonotype was seen at least ten times. V usage is TRBV6-1 and J usage is TRBJ2-2; 9 bases are shared with TRBD2. This CDR3 has 12 residues. Germline V gives CDR1 MNHNS, CDR2 SASEGT. Trimming removed 7 bases from V and 6 bases from J; junction bases left unmatched: 0. CDR3 bases: TGTGCCAGCAAGCGGGGGGCCGGGGAGCTGTTTTTT. This gives the protein CASKRGAGELFF.

This clonotype was counted at least ten times. The chain links TRBV27 to TRBJ1-5, with D perhaps TRBD1 (5 bases). Germline V lookup: CDR1 MNHEY, CDR2 SMNVEV (reference sequence). The CDR3 runs to 16 residues. Trimming removed 5 bases at V and 6 bases at J, with 20 bases between. The CDR3 reads CASSPIPGGGSQPQHF. For the CDR3, the DNA is TGTGCCAGCAGTCCTATCCCCGGGGGAGGCAGTCAGCCCCAGCATTTT.

This clonotype appeared many times. The chain carries TRBV20-1 and TRBJ2-5; 7 bases fit TRBD1. Germline trimming cut 5 bases from V and 2 bases from J; bases unmatched to any gene: 5. The CDR3 has 13 amino acids. Germline V CDR1 and CDR2: DFQATT, SNEGSKA (reference sequence). The CDR3 DNA follows: TGCAGTGCTCTACGGGACAGACAAGAGACCCAGTACTTC. Its translation is CSALRDRQETQYF.

This clonotype came up a few times. The chain links TRBV24-1 to TRBJ1-2; 7 bases agree with TRBD1. V trimming: 3 bases; J trimming: 2 bases; junction bases outside the gene matches: 5. This CDR3 spans 15 amino acids. In germline, CDR1 is KGHDR, CDR2 SFDVKD. CDR3 coding DNA: TGTGCCACCAGTGATCCCGAAGGGGGCAACTATGGCTACACCTTC. This sequence encodes CATSDPEGGNYGYTF.

This clonotype was seen repeatedly, ten times or more. V is TRBV20-1 and J is TRBJ2-7; 9 bases align to TRBD2. The CDR3 has 16 residues. Per germline, CDR1 DFQATT and CDR2 SNEGSKA (reference sequence). J gave up 3 bases and V 0 bases, and 9 bases lay outside the gene matches. The chain's CDR3 is CSARDRLAGTIYEQYF. The CDR3 coding sequence is TGCAGTGCTAGAGATAGGCTAGCGGGAACAATCTACGAGCAGTACTTC.

The genes are TRBV28 and TRBJ1-5, with TRBD1 as a possible D gene (6 bases). This CDR3 contains 16 residues. Germline CDR1 reads MDHEN; CDR2 reads SYDVKM. V was clipped by 6 bases and J by 0 bases, with 15 bases between them. The CDR3 protein is CASSSRQVFSNQPQHF. The CDR3 DNA follows: TGTGCCAGCAGCTCCCGACAGGTTTTTAGCAATCAGCCCCAGCATTTT.

This clonotype was detected ten times or more. This chain connects TRBV27 to TRBJ2-2, with TRBD2 matching over 7 bases. In germline, CDR1 is MNHEY, CDR2 SMNVEV (reference sequence). J was trimmed by 4 bases and V by 3 bases; bases with no gene match: 2. This CDR3 is built from 14 residues. CDR3 DNA sequence: TGTGCCAGCAGTTTGCGGGAGAGCACCGGGGAGCTGTTTTTT. This codes for CASSLRESTGELFF.

This clonotype showed up many times. The CDR3, as DNA: TGTGCCAGTAGTCCAGGCAGGGGAGGTCGATCGAGTGAGACCCAGTACTTC. Its translation: CASSPGRGGRSSETQYF. This chain links TRBV19 with TRBJ2-5; either TRBD1 or TRBD2 may fit D (6 bases each). CDR3 length: 17 amino acids. Trimming cost V 5 bases and J 5 bases, with 24 bases left between them. The germline V gene has CDR1 LNHDA and CDR2 SQIVND (reference sequence).

There are many counts of this clonotype. The chain uses TRBV6-2 or TRBV6-3 and TRBJ2-3, with 7 bases matching TRBD1. This CDR3 region has 17 residues. The V gene end was trimmed by 7 bases and the J gene end by 1 base; junction bases not matched to a gene: 14. The germline V gene encodes CDR1 MNHEY and CDR2 SVGEGT. The CDR3 DNA is TGTGCCAGCAAAACTACCACAGGGGCGCGTGGCACAGATACGCAGTATTTT. Amino acids: CASKTTTGARGTDTQYF.

This clonotype has ten or more counts. The V gene is TRBV28, the J gene TRBJ2-7, with TRBD2 identical over 8 bases. CDR1 and CDR2 (germline): MDHEN, SYDVKM. Germline trimming cut 6 bases from V and 0 bases from J; bases unmatched to any gene: 7. CDR3 length equals 15 residues. The CDR3 bases are TGTGCCAGCAGCTCTCATAGCGGGACCTCCTACGAGCAGTACTTC. It encodes CASSSHSGTSYEQYF.

This clonotype has ten or more counts. The V and J genes are TRBV5-1 and TRBJ2-5; 11 bases are shared with TRBD2. V trimming: 6 bases; J trimming: 5 bases; junction bases outside the gene matches: 9. CDR1 and CDR2 (germline): SGHRS, YFSETQ. The CDR3 contains 15 residues. CDR3 sequence (DNA): TGCGCCAGCACCCCAGGTAGCGGGAGGGCGGAGACCCAGTACTTC. Translation: CASTPGSGRAETQYF.

This chain uses TRBV5-1 with TRBJ1-6, with 9 positions matching TRBD1. Germline CDR1 and CDR2: SGHRS and YFSETQ. J was trimmed by 8 bases and V by 3 bases; bases with no gene match: 9. CDR3 length: 16 residues. DNA of the CDR3: TGCGCCAGCAGCTCTATCCAAACAGGGGGCGATTCACCCCTCCACTTT. It is translated as CASSSIQTGGDSPLHF.

The rearrangement joins TRBV6-5 to TRBJ2-7, with TRBD1 identical over 7 bases. The CDR3 covers 16 residues. V lost 6 bases and J lost 1; bases outside the gene matches: 12. Germline V gene data show CDR1 as MNHEY and CDR2 as SVGAGI. In DNA form, the CDR3 reads TGTGCCAGCAGCTTAGACCGGGACAGACCTTCCTACGAGCAGTACTTC. The encoded protein is CASSLDRDRPSYEQYF.

In its sample, this clonotype was seen many times. The V gene is TRBV11-3, the J gene TRBJ1-6, with D tentatively TRBD1 (5 bases). Per the germline V gene, CDR1 is SGHNT and CDR2 is YENEEA. The CDR3 extends over 16 amino acids. Trimming removed 1 base at V and 10 bases at J, with 17 bases between. The CDR3 DNA reads as TGTGCCAGCAGCTTAGGGGGCCCAAACGGAAGATCACCCCTCCACTTT. Its translation: CASSLGGPNGRSPLHF.

This clonotype appeared many times. This chain joins TRBV5-1 and TRBJ2-7; a weak D match, TRBD2 (6 bases). Germline values: CDR1 SGHRS, CDR2 YFSETQ. With 2 bases removed from V and 2 bases from J, the gap between germline ends came to 14 bases. CDR3 length equals 15 residues. The CDR3, as DNA: TGCGCCAGCAGCTTAGAGACTAGTGCCACCTACGAGCAGTACTTC. It encodes CASSLETSATYEQYF.

This clonotype was picked up many times. This chain joins TRBV19 and TRBJ1-3; D not certain. The ends were cut back, 4 bases at V and 1 base at J, with 2 bases in the middle. The CDR3 consists of 12 residues. Germline V lookup: CDR1 LNHDA, CDR2 SQIVND (reference sequence). The CDR3 loop is CASSTSGNTIYF. The CDR3 nucleotides are TGTGCCAGTAGTACTTCTGGAAACACCATATATTTT. The whole variable domain, remainder taken from reference TRBV19 and TRBJ1-3, is DGGITQSPKYLFRKEGQNVTLSCEQNLNHDAMYWYRQDPGQGLRLIYYSQIVNDFQKGDIAEGYSVSREKKESFPLTVTSAQKNPTAFYLCASSTSGNTIYFGEGSWLTVV.

In this sample, this clonotype turned up many times. The J gene is TRBJ1-5, the V gene TRBV15; D remains unclear. V was trimmed by 6 bases and J by 3 bases, leaving 15 bases between them. Germline V gene lookup returns CDR1 LNHNV and CDR2 YYDKDF (reference sequence). The CDR3 is made up of 15 amino acids. CDR3 DNA sequence: TGTGCCACCAGTCCCCTAGGAACCGCCAATCAGCCCCAGCATTTT. Its translation is CATSPLGTANQPQHF. Combining the CDR3 with reference TRBV15 and TRBJ1-5 gives the whole variable domain DAMVIQNPRYQVTQFGKPVTLSCSQTLNHNVMYWYQQKSSQAPKLLFHYYDKDFNNEADTPDNFQSRRPNTSFCFLDIRSPGLGDTAMYLCATSPLGTANQPQHFGDGTRLSIL.

This clonotype was detected ten times or more. This chain joins TRBV27 and TRBJ1-1, with 7 bases that match TRBD1. The germline CDR1 and CDR2 sequences are MNHEY and SMNVEV (reference sequence). With V trimmed by 8 bases and J by 5 bases, 11 bases remained unmatched. This CDR3 is 14 amino acids long. The CDR3 DNA follows: TGTGCCAGCTCCGACAGGGCAGGGGGAACTGAAGCTTTCTTT. Its protein product is CASSDRAGGTEAFF.

This chain uses TRBV11-3 with TRBJ2-5; perhaps TRBD2 as D (5 bases). The V gene's germline CDR1 is SGHNT and CDR2 YENEEA. V lost 1 base to trimming and J lost 5 bases, with 11 bases between them. The CDR3 has 14 amino acids. CDR3 sequence reads: CASSLGGSGETQYF. CDR3 coding DNA: TGTGCCAGCAGCTTAGGTGGGAGTGGGGAGACCCAGTACTTC.